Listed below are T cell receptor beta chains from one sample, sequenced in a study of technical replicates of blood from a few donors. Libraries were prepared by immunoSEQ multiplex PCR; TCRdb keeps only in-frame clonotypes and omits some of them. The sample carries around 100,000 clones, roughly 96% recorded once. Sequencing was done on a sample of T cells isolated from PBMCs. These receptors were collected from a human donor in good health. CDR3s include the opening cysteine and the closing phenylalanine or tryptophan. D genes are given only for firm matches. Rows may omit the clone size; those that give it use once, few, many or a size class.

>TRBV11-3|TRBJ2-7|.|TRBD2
CASRDGTSGSYEQYF
TGTGCCAGCAGGGACGGGACTAGCGGCTCCTACGAGCAGTACTTC
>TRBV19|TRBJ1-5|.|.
CASSTGLTQHF
TGTGCCAGTAGTACCGGGTTGACCCAGCATTTT
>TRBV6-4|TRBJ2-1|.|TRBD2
CASSDSEAGTYNEQFF
TGTGCCAGCAGTGACTCAGAAGCGGGAACGTACAATGAGCAGTTCTTC
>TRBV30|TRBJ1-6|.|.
CASLSGANSPLHF
TGTGCCTCCCTCTCAGGGGCGAATTCACCCCTCCACTTT
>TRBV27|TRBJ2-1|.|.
CASQGLAPQYNEQFF
TGTGCCAGCCAAGGTCTAGCCCCCCAATACAATGAGCAGTTCTTC
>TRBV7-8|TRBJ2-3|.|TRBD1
CASSLGPSDRVTDTQYF
TGTGCCAGCAGCTTAGGGCCGTCCGACAGGGTCACAGATACGCAGTATTTT
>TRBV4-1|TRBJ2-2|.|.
CASSPYRGRSTGELFF
TGCGCCAGCAGCCCCTATAGGGGAAGAAGCACCGGGGAGCTGTTTTTT
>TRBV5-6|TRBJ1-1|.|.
CASSLFTAPTEAFF
TGTGCCAGCAGCTTATTTACAGCTCCCACTGAAGCTTTCTTT
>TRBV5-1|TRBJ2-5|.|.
CASSLAGRGIKTQYF
TGCGCCAGCAGCTTGGCAGGAAGAGGGATAAAGACCCAGTACTTC
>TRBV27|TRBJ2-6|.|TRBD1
CASSIYRGLGANVLTF
TGTGCCAGCAGTATCTACAGGGGGCTCGGGGCCAACGTCCTGACTTTC
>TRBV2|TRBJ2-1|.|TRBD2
CASSEESGRWNEQFF
TGTGCCAGCAGTGAAGAAAGCGGGAGATGGAATGAGCAGTTCTTC
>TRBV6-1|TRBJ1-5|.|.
CASSGEVSQPQHF
TGTGCCAGCAGTGGTGAAGTGAGTCAGCCCCAGCATTTT
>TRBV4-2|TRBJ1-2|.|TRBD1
CASSQEDRANYGYTF
TGTGCCAGCAGCCAAGAGGACAGGGCTAACTATGGCTACACCTTC
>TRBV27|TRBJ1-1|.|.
CASSPSPVYGTEAFF
TGTGCCAGCAGTCCCTCCCCGGTATACGGCACTGAAGCTTTCTTT
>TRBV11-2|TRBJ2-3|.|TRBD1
CASPDRTADTQYF
TGTGCCAGCCCGGACAGGACGGCAGATACGCAGTATTTT
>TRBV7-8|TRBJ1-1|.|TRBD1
CASSLVGGGLTEAFF
TGTGCCAGCAGCTTAGTCGGAGGGGGCTTAACTGAAGCTTTCTTT
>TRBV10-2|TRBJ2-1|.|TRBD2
CASTRTSFENEQFF
TGCGCCAGCACTCGGACTAGCTTCGAGAATGAGCAGTTCTTC
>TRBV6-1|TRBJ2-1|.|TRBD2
CASSAQKTSGMLVGREQFF
TGTGCCAGCAGTGCTCAGAAGACTAGCGGGATGCTCGTCGGGCGTGAGCAGTTCTTC
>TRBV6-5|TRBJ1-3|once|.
CASKTGLYSGNTIYF
TGTGCCAGCAAGACAGGCCTTTACTCTGGAAACACCATATATTTT
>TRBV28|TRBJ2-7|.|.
CASNQQGVLGEQYF
TGTGCCAGCAATCAACAGGGCGTCTTGGGCGAGCAGTACTTC
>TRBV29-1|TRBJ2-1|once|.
CSVAAGPSWEQFF
TGCAGCGTTGCGGCAGGGCCCTCCTGGGAGCAGTTCTTC
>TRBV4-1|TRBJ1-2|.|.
CASSQDLVLWSYGYTF
TGCGCCAGCAGCCAAGATCTAGTTCTCTGGTCCTATGGCTACACCTTC
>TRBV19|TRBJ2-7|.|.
CASSTSTGFNEQYF
TGTGCCAGTAGTACCTCCACAGGGTTCAACGAGCAGTACTTC
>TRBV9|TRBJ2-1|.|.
CASSVRLSSYNEQFF
TGTGCCAGCAGCGTTAGACTGAGCTCCTACAATGAGCAGTTCTTC
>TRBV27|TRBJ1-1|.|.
CASSPTRTAEAFF
TGTGCCAGCAGCCCCACTAGGACAGCCGAAGCTTTCTTT
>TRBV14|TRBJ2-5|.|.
CASSPWLPRSNDETQYF
TGTGCCAGCAGCCCCTGGCTGCCCAGGTCTAATGACGAGACCCAGTACTTC
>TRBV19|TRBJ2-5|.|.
CASSTGRTQETQYF
TGTGCCAGTAGTACCGGACGGACTCAAGAGACCCAGTACTTC
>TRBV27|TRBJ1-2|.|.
CASSLSAVQVSGYTF
TGTGCCAGCAGTTTATCGGCCGTTCAGGTCTCTGGCTACACCTTC
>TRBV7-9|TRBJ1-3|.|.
CASSPTGFSGNTIYF
TGTGCCAGCAGCCCTACAGGCTTCTCTGGAAACACCATATATTTT
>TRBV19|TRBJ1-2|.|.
CASSIGQTNYGYTF
TGTGCCAGTAGTATAGGGCAGACTAACTATGGCTACACCTTC
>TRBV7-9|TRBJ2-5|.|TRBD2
CAIRGGVDQYF
TGTGCCATCCGTGGGGGGGTGGACCAGTACTTC
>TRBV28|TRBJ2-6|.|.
CASSFMGNGANVLTF
TGTGCCAGCAGTTTTATGGGCAATGGGGCCAACGTCCTGACTTTC
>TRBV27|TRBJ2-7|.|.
CASRPVVGTYSYEQYF
TGTGCCAGCAGGCCAGTAGTCGGGACATACTCCTACGAGCAGTACTTC
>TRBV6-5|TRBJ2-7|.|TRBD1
CASSAGTDTYEQYF
TGTGCCAGCAGTGCCGGGACAGATACCTACGAGCAGTACTTC
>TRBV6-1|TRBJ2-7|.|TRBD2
CASSPQLAGVGEQYF
TGTGCCAGCAGTCCTCAACTAGCGGGAGTAGGTGAGCAGTACTTC
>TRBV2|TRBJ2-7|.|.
CASSEYRDDYEQYF
TGTGCCAGCAGTGAATACAGGGACGACTACGAGCAGTACTTC
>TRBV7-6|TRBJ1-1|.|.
CASSLRSPSTEAFF
TGTGCCAGCAGCCTAAGAAGCCCTTCCACTGAAGCTTTCTTT
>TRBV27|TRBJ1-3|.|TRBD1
CASSLSPTGAGNTIYF
TGTGCCAGCAGTTTATCCCCGACAGGGGCTGGAAACACCATATATTTT
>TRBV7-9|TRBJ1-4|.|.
CASSPWTAEKLFF
TGTGCCAGCAGCCCGTGGACAGCCGAAAAACTGTTTTTT
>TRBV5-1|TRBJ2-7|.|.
CASSLVTQAYEQYF
TGCGCCAGCAGCTTGGTAACACAAGCCTACGAGCAGTACTTC
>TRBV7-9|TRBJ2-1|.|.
CASSLDGDEQFF
TGTGCCAGCAGCTTAGACGGGGATGAGCAGTTCTTC
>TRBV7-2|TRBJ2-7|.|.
CASSLGMSSYEQYF
TGTGCCAGCAGCTTAGGAATGAGCTCCTACGAGCAGTACTTC